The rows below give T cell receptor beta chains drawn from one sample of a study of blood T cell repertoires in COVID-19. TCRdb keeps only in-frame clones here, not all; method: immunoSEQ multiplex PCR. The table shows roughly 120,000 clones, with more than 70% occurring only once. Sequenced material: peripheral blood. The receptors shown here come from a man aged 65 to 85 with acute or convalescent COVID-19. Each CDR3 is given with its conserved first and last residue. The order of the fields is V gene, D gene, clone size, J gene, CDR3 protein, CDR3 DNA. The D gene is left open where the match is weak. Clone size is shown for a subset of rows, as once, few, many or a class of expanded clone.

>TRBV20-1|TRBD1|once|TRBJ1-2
CSASRDRTNYGYTF
TGCAGTGCTAGTAGGGACAGGACTAACTATGGCTACACCTTC
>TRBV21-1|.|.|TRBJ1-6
CASSKGFGGSSYNSPLHF
TGTGCCAGCAGCAAAGGTTTCGGTGGTAGCTCCTATAATTCACCCCTCCACTTT
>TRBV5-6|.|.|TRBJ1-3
CASSLTSASSGNTIYF
TGTGCCAGCAGCTTGACGTCTGCTAGCTCTGGAAACACCATATATTTT
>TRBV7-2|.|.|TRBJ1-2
CASSLSRGAGGYTF
TGTGCCAGCAGCTTATCCCGGGGGGCGGGTGGCTACACCTTC
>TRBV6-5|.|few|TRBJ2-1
CASSLRERNEQFF
TGTGCCAGCAGTTTGAGGGAGCGAAATGAGCAGTTCTTC
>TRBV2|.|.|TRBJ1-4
CASLGQIATNEKLFF
TGTGCCAGCCTAGGACAGATAGCAACTAATGAAAAACTGTTTTTT
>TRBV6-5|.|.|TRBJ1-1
CASRKGPGETEAFF
TGTGCCAGCAGGAAGGGACCGGGAGAGACTGAAGCTTTCTTT
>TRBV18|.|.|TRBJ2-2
CASSAGAELTGELFF
TGTGCCAGCTCCGCGGGGGCTGAGCTCACCGGGGAGCTGTTTTTT
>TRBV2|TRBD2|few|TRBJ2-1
CASSESGGYPREQFF
TGTGCCAGCAGTGAGAGCGGGGGTTACCCCCGAGAGCAGTTCTTC
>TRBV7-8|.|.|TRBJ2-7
CASSLNRRAYEQYF
TGTGCCAGCAGCTTAAATCGCAGGGCCTACGAGCAGTACTTC
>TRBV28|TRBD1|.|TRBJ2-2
CASRPGQGVFTGELFF
TGTGCCAGCAGGCCGGGACAGGGGGTGTTCACCGGGGAGCTGTTTTTT
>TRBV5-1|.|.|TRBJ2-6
CASSSPLSGANVLTF
TGCGCCAGCAGCTCCCCCCTCTCTGGGGCCAACGTCCTGACTTTC
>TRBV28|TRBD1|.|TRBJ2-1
CASSLLSRGLSNEQFF
TGTGCCAGCAGTTTATTGTCCAGGGGGCTAAGCAATGAGCAGTTCTTC
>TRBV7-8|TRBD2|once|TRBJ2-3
CASSLTGGAISTDTQYF
TGTGCCAGCAGCTTAACCGGGGGGGCCATTAGCACAGATACGCAGTATTTT
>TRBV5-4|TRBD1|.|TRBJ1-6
CASSPGTGGRNSPLHF
TGTGCCAGCAGCCCCGGGACAGGGGGCAGGAATTCACCCCTCCACTTT
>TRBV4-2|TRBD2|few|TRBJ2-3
CASSQVAGGPIVLPDTQYF
TGTGCCAGCAGCCAAGTAGCGGGGGGGCCCATTGTCCTCCCAGATACGCAGTATTTT
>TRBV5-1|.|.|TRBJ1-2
CASSLASAGASGYGYTF
TGCGCCAGCAGCTTGGCCTCGGCAGGGGCCAGTGGGTATGGCTACACCTTC
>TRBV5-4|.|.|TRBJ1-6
CASSTEQGMGNSPLHF
TGTGCCAGCAGCACCGAACAGGGTATGGGTAATTCACCCCTCCACTTT
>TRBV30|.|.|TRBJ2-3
CAWSEFWGDTQYF
TGTGCCTGGAGTGAATTTTGGGGCGATACGCAGTATTTT
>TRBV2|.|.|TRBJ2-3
CASSEQSTDTQYF
TGTGCCAGCAGTGAACAGAGCACAGATACGCAGTATTTT
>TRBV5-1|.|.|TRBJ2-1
CASSPLSVARTYNEQFF
TGCGCCAGCAGCCCCTTGTCTGTAGCGCGAACCTACAATGAGCAGTTCTTC
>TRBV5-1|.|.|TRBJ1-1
CASSLSGVTEAFF
TGCGCCAGCAGCTTGTCAGGGGTCACTGAAGCTTTCTTT
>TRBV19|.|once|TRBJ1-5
CASSIRFRQPQHF
TGTGCCAGTAGTATTCGGTTCCGGCAGCCCCAGCATTTT
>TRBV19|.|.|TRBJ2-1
CASSIGSVRSSYNEQFF
TGTGCCAGTAGTATAGGTAGCGTCAGGAGCTCCTACAATGAGCAGTTCTTC
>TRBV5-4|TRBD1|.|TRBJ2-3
CASSMGQGVGTDTQYF
TGTGCCAGCAGCATGGGACAGGGGGTCGGCACAGATACGCAGTATTTT
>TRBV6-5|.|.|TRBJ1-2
CASTPGVNYGYTF
TGTGCCAGCACTCCAGGGGTTAACTATGGCTACACCTTC
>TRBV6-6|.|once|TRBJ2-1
CASSYSSYNEQFF
TGTGCCAGCAGTTACAGCTCGTACAATGAGCAGTTCTTC
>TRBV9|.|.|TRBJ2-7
CASSVETSAGYEQYF
TGTGCCAGCAGCGTAGAGACTAGTGCAGGGTACGAGCAGTACTTC
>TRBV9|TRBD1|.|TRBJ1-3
CASSVGGRGLTGNTIYF
TGTGCCAGCAGCGTAGGAGGCAGGGGGCTCACTGGAAACACCATATATTTT
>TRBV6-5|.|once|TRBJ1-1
CASFPMTGNTEAFF
TGTGCCAGCTTTCCGATGACAGGGAACACTGAAGCTTTCTTT
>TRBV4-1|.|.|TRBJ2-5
CASSQWTEETQYF
TGCGCCAGCAGCCAGTGGACAGAGGAGACCCAGTACTTC
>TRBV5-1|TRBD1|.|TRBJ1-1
CASPRQGQGEQYTEAFF
TGCGCCAGCCCCCGTCAGGGACAGGGGGAACAGTACACTGAAGCTTTCTTT
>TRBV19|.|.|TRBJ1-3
CASRPPPGAGNTIYF
TGTGCCAGTAGGCCGCCCCCGGGAGCTGGAAACACCATATATTTT
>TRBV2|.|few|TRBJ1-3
CASTPWRSSGNTIYF
TGTGCCAGCACCCCCTGGCGGAGCTCTGGAAACACCATATATTTT
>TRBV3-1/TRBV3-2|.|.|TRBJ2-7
CASSQDWSYEQYF
TGTGCCAGCAGCCAAGATTGGAGTTACGAGCAGTACTTC
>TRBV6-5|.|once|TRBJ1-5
CASSYSIRGNQPQHF
TGTGCCAGCAGTTACTCGATTCGGGGTAATCAGCCCCAGCATTTT
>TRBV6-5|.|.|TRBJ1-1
CASSPSGQIRAEAFF
TGTGCCAGCAGTCCATCGGGACAAATCCGGGCCGAAGCTTTCTTT
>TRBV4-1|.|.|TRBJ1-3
CASSQKTRSSGNTIYF
TGCGCCAGCAGCCAGAAGACCCGGAGCTCTGGAAACACCATATATTTT
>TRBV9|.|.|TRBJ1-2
CASSRTVIHGYTF
TGTGCCAGCAGCCGGACAGTGATTCATGGCTACACCTTC
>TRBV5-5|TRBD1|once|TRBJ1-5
CASSLIPGQDNQPQHF
TGTGCCAGCAGCTTGATACCGGGACAGGACAATCAGCCCCAGCATTTT
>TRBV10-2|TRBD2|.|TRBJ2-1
CASSRSGVTYNEQFF
TGCGCCAGCTCCCGGAGCGGGGTAACCTACAATGAGCAGTTCTTC
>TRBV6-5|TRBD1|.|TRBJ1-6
CASRRTGNNSPLHF
TGTGCCAGCAGGCGGACAGGGAATAATTCACCCCTCCACTTT
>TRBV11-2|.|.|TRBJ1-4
CASSAGRANEKLFF
TGTGCCAGCAGCGCAGGGAGGGCTAATGAAAAACTGTTTTTT
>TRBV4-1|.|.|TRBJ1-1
CASSQWRRSTEAFF
TGCGCCAGCAGCCAATGGAGGAGGAGCACTGAAGCTTTCTTT
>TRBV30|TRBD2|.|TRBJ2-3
CAWSRGDTDTQYF
TGTGCCTGGAGTCGGGGGGACACAGATACGCAGTATTTT
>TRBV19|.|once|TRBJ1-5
CASSLTGWRQPQHF
TGTGCCAGTAGTCTCACAGGGTGGAGGCAGCCCCAGCATTTT
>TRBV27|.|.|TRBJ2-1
CASSPWTPPEQFF
TGTGCCAGCAGTCCATGGACTCCCCCCGAGCAGTTCTTC
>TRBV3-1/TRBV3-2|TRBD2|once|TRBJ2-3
CASSLWTSGADTQYF
TGTGCCAGCAGCCTGTGGACTAGCGGGGCAGATACGCAGTATTTT
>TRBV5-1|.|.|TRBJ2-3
CASSSLARTSTDTQYF
TGCGCCAGCAGCTCCCTAGCGCGAACTAGCACAGATACGCAGTATTTT
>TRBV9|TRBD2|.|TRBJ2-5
CASSDGLAGEPGETQYF
TGTGCCAGCAGCGACGGACTAGCGGGGGAGCCGGGGGAGACCCAGTACTTC
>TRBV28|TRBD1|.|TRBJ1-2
CASSTGQGAAGYTF
TGTGCCAGCAGTACCGGACAGGGGGCGGCGGGCTACACCTTC